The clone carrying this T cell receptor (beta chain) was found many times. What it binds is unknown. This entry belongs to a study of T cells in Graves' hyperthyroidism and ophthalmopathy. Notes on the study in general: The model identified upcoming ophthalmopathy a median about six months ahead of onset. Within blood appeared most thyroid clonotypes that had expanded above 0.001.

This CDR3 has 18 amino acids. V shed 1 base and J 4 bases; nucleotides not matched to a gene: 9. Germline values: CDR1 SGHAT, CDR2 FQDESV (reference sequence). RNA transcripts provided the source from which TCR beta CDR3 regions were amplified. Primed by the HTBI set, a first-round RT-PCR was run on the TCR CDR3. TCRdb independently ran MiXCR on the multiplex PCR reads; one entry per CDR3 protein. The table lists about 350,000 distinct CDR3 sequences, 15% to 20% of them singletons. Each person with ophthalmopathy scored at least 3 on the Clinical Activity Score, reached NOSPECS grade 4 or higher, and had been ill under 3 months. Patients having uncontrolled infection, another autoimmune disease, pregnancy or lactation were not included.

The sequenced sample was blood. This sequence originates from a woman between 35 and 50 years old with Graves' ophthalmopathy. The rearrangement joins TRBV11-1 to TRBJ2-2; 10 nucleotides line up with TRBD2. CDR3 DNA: TGTGCCAGCAGCTTAGATCAGATTCTAGCGGGAGTCACCGGGGAGCTGTTTTTT. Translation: CASSLDQILAGVTGELFF.